This TCR beta chain was identified during a study of OX40 agonist ivuxolimab in advanced cancers. In the study overall: Ivuxolimab was a fully human IgG2 agonistic monoclonal antibody targeting the costimulatory receptor OX40 (CD134). Intravenous ivuxolimab was administered to patients every 2 weeks at six dose levels: 0.01, 0.1, 0.3, 1.5, 3 and 10 mg/kg. Among the approximately 50 dose-escalation patients, approximately 20 had hepatocellular carcinoma, around 15 melanoma, 9 renal cell carcinoma and 9 head and neck cancer. In the dose-escalation cohort, 70% to 85% of patients were male, and the mean age was approximately 60 years, with a range of roughly 20 to 85. Prior anti-PD-1, anti-PD-L1 or anti-CTLA-4 therapy was permitted, and approximately 40% of dose-escalation patients had received checkpoint inhibitors. Three dose-escalation patients achieved partial responses, one with hepatocellular carcinoma and two with cutaneous melanoma. The purpose of peripheral TCRbeta sequencing was to test whether ivuxolimab changed TCR sequence diversity and led to clonal T-cell expansion. The paper reports the monotherapy dose-escalation portion (N = 52 patients) of the phase I ivuxolimab trial.

What the work shows at the level of the full study, not this receptor alone: At doses from 0.1 to 3.0 mg/kg, clonal expansion was seen in both CD4+ and CD8+ blood T cells between baseline and week 6. In partial responders in the 0.1-3.0 mg/kg groups, normalized peripheral clonal expansion was found to be among the lowest, especially among CD8+ T cells. After ivuxolimab, CD8+ T cells had more expanded clones than CD4+ T cells on average. Low levels of normalized T-cell clonal expansion were also shown by some nonresponding patients. Antigen specificity was not determined for the clonally expanded peripheral T cells.

For sequencing of the TCRbeta CDR3 region, genomic DNA was extracted from the sorted cells. The immunoSEQ Assay was used to sequence the TCRbeta CDR3 regions. Entries here come from immuneACCESS through TCRdb and include only in-frame sequences with V and J called. Some clones fail to appear in such tables; in the studies checked, an unresolved V gene covers under half of the shortfall, and the cause of the remainder is unknown. The sample table holds tens of thousands of clones, of which approximately 80% were seen once. Of the sample, roughly 2.1% is held by the ten largest clones. V lost 4 bases and J lost 3 bases; the stretch between them is 11 bases long. CDR1 SGHDT and CDR2 YYEEEE are derived from the germline V gene. Its CDR3 holds 13 amino acids, cysteine through phenylalanine. Of all the DNA, just the CDR3 is kept, 39 bases in frame from base 1. As to this clone: What this receptor recognizes is not known. It has no much larger one-base neighbor in the sample; base qualities were not kept.

The trial excluded patients who had a history of autoimmune disease or who were on systemic immunosuppression. Peripheral blood for TCR sequencing was collected from all dose cohorts at baseline, on cycle 4 day 1, and on cycle 7 day 1. Samples were obtained from an open-label, multicenter, first-in-human phase I dose-escalation trial of ivuxolimab. Adults with locally advanced or metastatic melanoma, renal cell, hepatocellular, or head and neck squamous cell carcinoma were enrolled in the trial. Before TCR sequencing, CD4+ T cells and CD8+ T cells were sorted from peripheral blood as separate populations.

Sample: CD4+ or CD8+ T cells sorted from blood, taken in a trial of the OX40 agonist ivuxolimab. This receptor was obtained from an adult with an advanced solid tumor such as melanoma, head and neck, liver or kidney cancer. Here the chain combines TRBV5-6 and TRBJ2-7; the best D guess is TRBD2, with 6 bases matching. The CDR3 protein: CASSHRLGYEQYF. The DNA reads TGTGCCAGCAGCCATAGACTAGGCTACGAGCAGTACTTC.